Below are 5 T cell receptor beta chains sequenced from a single sample in a study of spatial heterogeneity in lung cancer. TCRdb used MiXCR to reprocess the 5' RACE reads, holding one entry per CDR3 protein. The sample lists tens of thousands of distinct CDR3 sequences, under 8% occurring once. Documented time point: sample taken at primary tumor resection. TCRs were sequenced from unsorted whole RNA of tumor, nontumor lung or PBMC. This specimen consisted of PBMCs, obtained at surgery. Receptor source: a male donor with early-stage non-small cell lung cancer.

CDR3 coding DNA: TGTGCCAGCAGCTGGGACATTTACAATGAGCAGTTCTTC. Translated: CASSWDIYNEQFF. V is TRBV7-9 and J is TRBJ2-1, with a tentative D call TRBD1 (6 bases). CDR3 length equals 13 residues. Trimming stripped 4 bases from V and 4 bases from J, with 8 bases between. Germline V gene data show CDR1 as SEHNR and CDR2 as FQNEAQ (reference sequence).

A single count supports this clonotype. A much larger clone lies one base from this, so it may be a read error. CDR3 in amino acids: CSVSLGLAGTQNGQFF. In DNA, the CDR3 is TGCAGCGTTTCGTTAGGACTAGCGGGGACTCAGAATGGGCAGTTCTTC. The genes are TRBV29-1 and TRBJ2-1; TRBD2 matches at 12 bases. This CDR3 is built from 16 residues. The germline CDR1 and CDR2 sequences are SQVTM and ANQGSEA.

CDR3 coding DNA: TGTGCCAGCAGCATGTCCGGGACAGGGGCTGAGCAGTTCTTC. It translates to CASSMSGTGAEQFF. This chain connects TRBV7-9 to TRBJ2-1; 10 bases are a match to TRBD1. Germline-derived CDR1 and CDR2 are SEHNR and FQNEAQ (reference sequence). The J segment lost 9 bases and the V segment lost 5 bases, leaving 7 bases of the junction unmatched. CDR3 length: 14 amino acids. Full variable domain (rest looked up from reference TRBV7-9 and TRBJ2-1): DTGVSQNPRHKITKRGQNVTFRCDPISEHNRLYWYRQTLGQGPEFLTYFQNEAQLEKSRLLSDRFSAERPKGSFSTLEIQRTEQGDSAMYLCASSMSGTGAEQFFGPGTRLTVL.

This clonotype was seen ten or more times. The chain joins TRBV25-1 to TRBJ1-2, with no clear D. Trimming took 3 bases from V and 2 from J, leaving 10 bases between them. The CDR3 covers 14 residues. Germline V lookup: CDR1 MGHDK, CDR2 SYGVNS. CDR3 protein: CASSDPYLNYGYTF. CDR3 coding DNA: TGTGCCAGCAGTGACCCATACCTCAACTATGGCTACACCTTC.

In its sample, this clonotype was seen many times. The chain recombines TRBV10-3 with TRBJ2-4, with 11 nucleotides matching TRBD1. Germline-derived CDR1 and CDR2 are ENHRY and SYGVKD. Losses at the gene ends were 3 bases for V and 6 bases for J; bases not matched to a gene: 4. CDR3 size: 15 residues. The CDR3 DNA is TGTGCCATCAGTGAAGGGACAGGGGGATTAAACATTCAGTACTTC. Translated, it gives CAISEGTGGLNIQYF.